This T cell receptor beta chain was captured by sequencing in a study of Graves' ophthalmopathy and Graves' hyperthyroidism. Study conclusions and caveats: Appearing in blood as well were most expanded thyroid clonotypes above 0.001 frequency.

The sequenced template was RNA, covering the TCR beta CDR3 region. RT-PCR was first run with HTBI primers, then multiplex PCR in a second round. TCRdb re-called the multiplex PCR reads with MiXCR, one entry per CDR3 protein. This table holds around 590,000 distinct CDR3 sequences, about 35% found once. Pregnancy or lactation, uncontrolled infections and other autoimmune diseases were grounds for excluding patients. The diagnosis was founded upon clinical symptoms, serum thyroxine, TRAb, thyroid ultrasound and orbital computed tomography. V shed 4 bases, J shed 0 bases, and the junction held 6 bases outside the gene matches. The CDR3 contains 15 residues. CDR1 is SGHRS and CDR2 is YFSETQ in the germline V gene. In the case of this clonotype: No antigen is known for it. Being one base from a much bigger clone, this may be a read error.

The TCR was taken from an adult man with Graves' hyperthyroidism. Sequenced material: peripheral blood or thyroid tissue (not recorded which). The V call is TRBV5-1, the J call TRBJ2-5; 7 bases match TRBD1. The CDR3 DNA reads TGCGCCAGCAGCCTCGGGACAGCACACCAAGAGACCCAGTACTTC. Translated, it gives CASSLGTAHQETQYF.